This is a list of T cell receptor beta chains from one sample in a study of blood T cell repertoires in COVID-19. Generated by immunoSEQ multiplex PCR, the TCRdb table keeps only in-frame clones and is missing some. Among 150,000 to 200,000 clones listed, 65% to 85% were seen once. The sequenced sample was peripheral blood. These TCRs come from a man aged 70 or older with active or convalescent COVID-19. Each CDR3 is given with its conserved first and last residue. The order of the fields is clone size, J gene, D gene, V gene, CDR3 DNA, CDR3 protein. The D gene is left open where the match is weak. A clone size is listed for some rows: how often the clone was seen (once, few, many), or a class if it is expanded.

once | TRBJ2-1 | NA | TRBV2 | TGTGCCAGCATTGGTTTAGAGGCATACAATGAGCAGTTCTTC | CASIGLEAYNEQFF
NA | TRBJ1-3 | NA | TRBV7-2 | TGTGCCAGCAGCCCACGGACAGTCTCTGGAAACACCATATATTTT | CASSPRTVSGNTIYF
NA | TRBJ2-1 | TRBD2 | TRBV19 | TGTGCCAGTAGTACAAGGACTAGCGGGAGGGCCTTGTACAATGAGCAGTTCTTC | CASSTRTSGRALYNEQFF
NA | TRBJ2-7 | TRBD2 | TRBV6-2/TRBV6-3 | TGTGCCAGCAGTCGTAGCGGGATTTACGAGCAGTACTTC | CASSRSGIYEQYF
NA | TRBJ1-1 | NA | TRBV27 | TGTGCCAGCAGAACCCGGGGTATGGGCACTGAAGCTTTCTTT | CASRTRGMGTEAFF
NA | TRBJ1-2 | NA | TRBV18 | TGTGCCAGCTCACCTAACAAGGGGCCGGTTTTAGGCTACACCTTC | CASSPNKGPVLGYTF
once | TRBJ2-3 | NA | TRBV19 | TGTGCCAGTAGTATAGGGGTAGGCAGGGCCCCTAGCACAGATACGCAGTATTTT | CASSIGVGRAPSTDTQYF
NA | TRBJ1-6 | NA | TRBV6-6 | TGTGCCAGCAGTTACGACAGGTTGGATAATTCACCCCTCCACTTT | CASSYDRLDNSPLHF
NA | TRBJ1-6 | TRBD1 | TRBV5-1 | TGCGCCAGCAGCCTACGGACAGGGAGATCACCCCTCCACTTT | CASSLRTGRSPLHF
NA | TRBJ2-5 | TRBD2 | TRBV27 | TGTGCCAGCACCTCAGGGGGTAGCGGGAGGGCTCGCGAGACCCAGTACTTC | CASTSGGSGRARETQYF
NA | TRBJ2-3 | TRBD2 | TRBV10-3 | TGTGCCATCAGTGACCCGATTGGGACTAGCGGAAGAAGCACAGATACGCAGTATTTT | CAISDPIGTSGRSTDTQYF
NA | TRBJ2-5 | TRBD2 | TRBV7-2 | TGTGCCAGCAGCTCCGGACTAGCGGGGGGGCCTAGTAGCGAGACCCAGTACTTC | CASSSGLAGGPSSETQYF
NA | TRBJ2-1 | NA | TRBV28 | TGTGCCAGCAACGGGAAGTACAATGAGCAGTTCTTC | CASNGKYNEQFF
NA | TRBJ2-1 | TRBD2 | TRBV2 | TGTGCCAGCGGCTGCTTTGGGACAAGAGGACTAGCGGGAGGGTGCGAGCAGTTCTTC | CASGCFGTRGLAGGCEQFF
NA | TRBJ2-1 | TRBD1 | TRBV24-1 | TGTGCCACCAGTGATTTGTTGGGACAGGGTCGCAATGAGCAGTTCTTC | CATSDLLGQGRNEQFF
NA | TRBJ2-1 | NA | TRBV6-5 | TGTGCCAGCAGTTACAGCATGTACAATGAGCAGTTCTTC | CASSYSMYNEQFF
NA | TRBJ1-2 | NA | TRBV19 | TGTGCCAGTACCCTAGCGGGGTTCGACTATGGCTACACCTTC | CASTLAGFDYGYTF
NA | TRBJ2-1 | NA | TRBV21-1 | TGTGCCAGCAGCATACGGGGGTTGACGAGCTCCTACAATGAGCAGTTCTTC | CASSIRGLTSSYNEQFF
NA | TRBJ2-5 | NA | TRBV5-8 | TGTGCCAGCAGACAGCCACCTTTCCAAGAGACCCAGTACTTC | CASRQPPFQETQYF
NA | TRBJ1-1 | NA | TRBV7-2 | TGTGCCAGCAGCCTACACCCGTCGCGGGGGGCTGAAGCTTTCTTT | CASSLHPSRGAEAFF
NA | TRBJ1-1 | NA | TRBV2 | TGTGCCAGCGGTAGGAGTACTGAAGCTTTCTTT | CASGRSTEAFF
once | TRBJ2-1 | NA | TRBV18 | TGTGCCAGCTCAGCCTACCGGGACAATGAGCAGTTCTTC | CASSAYRDNEQFF
NA | TRBJ1-3 | NA | TRBV29-1 | TGCAGCGGGCACTCTGGAAACACCATATATTTT | CSGHSGNTIYF
few | TRBJ1-2 | NA | TRBV30 | TGTGCCTGGAGCAACAGGGAAGGCTACACCTTC | CAWSNREGYTF
few | TRBJ1-1 | NA | TRBV10-1 | TGCGCCAGCCAGGACACCTCGAACACTGAAGCTTTCTTT | CASQDTSNTEAFF
NA | TRBJ1-1 | TRBD1 | TRBV5-1 | TGCGCCAGCAGCGGGGACAGAGTGAACACTGAAGCTTTCTTT | CASSGDRVNTEAFF
NA | TRBJ2-7 | NA | TRBV19 | TGTGCCAGTAGTATATACGGGTCCACCTACGAGCAGTACTTC | CASSIYGSTYEQYF
NA | TRBJ2-2 | TRBD1 | TRBV2 | TGTGCCAGCAGTGGCGGGGACAGGGGGGTATCGGGGGAGCTGTTTTTT | CASSGGDRGVSGELFF
NA | TRBJ1-6 | NA | TRBV18 | TGTGCCAGCTCAGGGGGCCGGGCCCGCTCTATTAATTCACCCCTCCACTTT | CASSGGRARSINSPLHF
NA | TRBJ1-5 | NA | TRBV7-2 | TGTGCCAGCAGCTTGGACAGCTCGGGCCAGCCCCAGCATTTT | CASSLDSSGQPQHF
NA | TRBJ2-5 | NA | TRBV9 | TGTGCCAGCAGCGTTTCTAGCCAAGAGACCCAGTACTTC | CASSVSSQETQYF
NA | TRBJ1-2 | NA | TRBV28 | TGTGCCAGCAGTTTCTATCAGGGTAACTATGGCTACACCTTC | CASSFYQGNYGYTF
NA | TRBJ1-2 | TRBD1 | TRBV4-1 | TGCGCCAGCAGCCAAGGGGACAGGGCTGACTATGGCTACACCTTC | CASSQGDRADYGYTF
NA | TRBJ1-2 | NA | TRBV19 | TGTGCCAGTAAAACACACTATGGCTACACCTTC | CASKTHYGYTF
NA | TRBJ2-5 | NA | TRBV6-2/TRBV6-3 | TGTGCCAGCAGTCAAGACACGCGCGGGGAGACCCAGTACTTC | CASSQDTRGETQYF
once | TRBJ2-3 | NA | TRBV28 | TGTGCCAGCAGGGGAGGGGGAGACTGGGTCGCAGATACGCAGTATTTT | CASRGGGDWVADTQYF
NA | TRBJ1-1 | TRBD1 | TRBV25-1 | TGTGCCAGCAGTGACTACAGGGGCACTGAAGCTTTCTTT | CASSDYRGTEAFF
NA | TRBJ2-6 | TRBD1 | TRBV18 | TGTGCCAGCTCACTGACAGGGGCCGGCTCTGGGGCCAACGTCCTGACTTTC | CASSLTGAGSGANVLTF
NA | TRBJ2-4 | NA | TRBV5-8 | TGTGCCAGCAGCTTGGAAAGGGGGCTCGGGGGAGACTTC | CASSLERGLGGDF